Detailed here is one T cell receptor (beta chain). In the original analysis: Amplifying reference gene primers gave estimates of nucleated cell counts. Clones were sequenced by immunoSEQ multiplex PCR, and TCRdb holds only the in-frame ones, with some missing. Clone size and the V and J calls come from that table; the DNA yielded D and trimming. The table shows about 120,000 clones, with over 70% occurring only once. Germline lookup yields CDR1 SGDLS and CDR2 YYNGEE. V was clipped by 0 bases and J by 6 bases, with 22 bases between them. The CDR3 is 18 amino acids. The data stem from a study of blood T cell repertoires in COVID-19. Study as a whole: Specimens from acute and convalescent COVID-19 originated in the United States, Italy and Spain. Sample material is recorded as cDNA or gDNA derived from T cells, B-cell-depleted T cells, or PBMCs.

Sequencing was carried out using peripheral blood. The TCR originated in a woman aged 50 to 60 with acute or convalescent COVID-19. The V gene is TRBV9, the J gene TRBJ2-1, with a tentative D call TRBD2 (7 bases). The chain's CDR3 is CASSVAPPGGQRSNEQFF. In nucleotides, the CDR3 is TGTGCCAGCAGCGTAGCACCCCCGGGGGGCCAAAGGTCCAATGAGCAGTTCTTC.